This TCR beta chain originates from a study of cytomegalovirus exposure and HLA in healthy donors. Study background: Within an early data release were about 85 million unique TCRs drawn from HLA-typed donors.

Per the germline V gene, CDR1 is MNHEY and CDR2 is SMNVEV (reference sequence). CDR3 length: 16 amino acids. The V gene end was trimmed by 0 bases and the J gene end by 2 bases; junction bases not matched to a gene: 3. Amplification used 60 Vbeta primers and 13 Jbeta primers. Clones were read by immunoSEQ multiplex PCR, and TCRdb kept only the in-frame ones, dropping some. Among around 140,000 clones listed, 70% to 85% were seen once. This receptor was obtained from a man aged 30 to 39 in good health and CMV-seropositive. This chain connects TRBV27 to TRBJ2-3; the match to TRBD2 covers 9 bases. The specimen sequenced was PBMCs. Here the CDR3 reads CASSLSSGGSTDTQYF. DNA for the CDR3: TGTGCCAGCAGTTTATCTAGCGGGGGATCCACAGATACGCAGTATTTT.